One and the same sample provided the 15 T cell receptor beta chains below, sequenced in a study of PD-1 blockade in classical Hodgkin lymphoma. Every one of the patients relapsed after autologous stem cell transplantation (brentuximab vedotin exposure was variable). Here immunoSEQ multiplex PCR was the method, and the copy in TCRdb shows in-frame clones only, minus some. The repertoire holds 10,000 or so clones, with about 70% as singletons. This material consisted of peripheral blood mononuclear cells (PBMCs), taken at baseline. All receptors come from a human donor with classical Hodgkin lymphoma.

The chain employs TRBV29-1 and TRBJ1-2; perhaps TRBD1 as D (6 bases). V gave up 4 bases and J gave up 4 bases, with 13 bases separating them. CDR1 and CDR2 (germline): SQVTM, ANQGSEA. The CDR3 contains 13 residues. This chain's CDR3 is CSVGLRGSYGYTF. The CDR3 DNA follows: TGCAGCGTTGGTCTTAGGGGGTCCTATGGCTACACCTTC. Drawing the rest from reference TRBV29-1 and TRBJ1-2, the complete variable domain is SAVISQKPSRDICQRGTSLTIQCQVDSQVTMMFWYRQQPGQSLTLIATANQGSEATYESGFVIDKFPISRPNLTFSTLTVSNMSPEDSSIYLCSVGLRGSYGYTFGSGTRLTVV.

In this sample, this clone turned up once. The J gene is TRBJ2-7, the V gene TRBV5-1, with a tentative D call TRBD2 (6 bases). V was shortened by 1 base and J by 2 bases, with 13 bases between the two germline ends. The CDR3 totals 15 residues. The germline CDR1 and CDR2 sequences are SGHRS and YFSETQ. The CDR3 spells CASSLIRESTYEQYF. In DNA, the CDR3 is TGCGCCAGCAGCTTGATCCGGGAGTCCACCTACGAGCAGTACTTC.

This chain joins TRBV10-3 and TRBJ1-1; possibly TRBD1 for D (6 bases). This CDR3 has 13 amino acids. Germline assignment: CDR1 ENHRY and CDR2 SYGVKD. Trimming took off 5 bases at V and 6 bases at J, with 13 bases between the two ends. CDR3 DNA: TGTGCCATCAGTCCAGGGGACTTCGCTGAAGCTTTCTTT. Translated: CAISPGDFAEAFF.

About this clone itself: Germline and junction disagree at one end, which may indicate a read error. The rearrangement uses TRBV5-8 and TRBJ2-7, with TRBD1 matching 7 bases. This CDR3 has 12 residues. Germline V lookup: CDR1 SGHTS, CDR2 YDEGEE. CDR3 in amino acids: CASSLGQYEQYF. CDR3 in DNA: TGTGCCAGCAGTTTGGGACAGTACGAGCAGTACTTC.

V and J are TRBV6-1 and TRBJ2-7; no definite D call. Trimming pared 1 base from V and 5 bases from J, leaving 12 bases between. The CDR3 runs 14 residues. CDR1 and CDR2 from the germline V gene are MNHNS and SASEGT. CDR3 sequence (DNA): TGTGCCAGCAGTGAAGAACGGGTGGTCCACGAGCAGTACTTC. Its translation is CASSEERVVHEQYF.

J is TRBJ1-2 and V is TRBV19; D unclear. CDR1 is LNHDA, CDR2 SQIVND, per germline (reference sequence). V was shortened by 3 bases and J by 7 bases, with 9 bases between the two germline ends. CDR3 length equals 12 residues. CDR3 protein: CASSIIGSGYTF. For the CDR3, the DNA is TGTGCCAGTAGTATTATTGGGAGTGGCTACACCTTC.

This clone was observed a handful of times. V usage is TRBV14 and J usage is TRBJ2-7; D gene unclear. The CDR3 sequence is 12 residues long. V lost 4 bases to trimming and J lost 6 bases, with 10 bases between them. The germline gives CDR1 SGHDN, CDR2 FVKESK. The CDR3 DNA sequence: TGTGCCAGCAGCCTGTCGTGGGGCGAGCAGTACTTC. Translated: CASSLSWGEQYF.

A remark on this clone: At one end the junction does not follow the germline gene, possibly because of a read error. This sequence joins TRBV15 and TRBJ1-5; D unclear. Germline V gene lookup returns CDR1 LNHNV and CDR2 YYDKDF (reference sequence). This CDR3 has 14 amino acids. The CDR3 sequence: CATSGEVDNQPQHF. CDR3 in DNA: TGTGCCACCAGCGGAGAGGTGGACAATCAGCCCCAGCATTTT.

The genes are TRBV28 and TRBJ2-7; 8 nucleotides agree with TRBD1. J was trimmed by 2 bases and V by 10 bases; bases with no gene match: 7. Germline assignment: CDR1 MDHEN and CDR2 SYDVKM. The CDR3 runs 13 residues. The CDR3 here is CATQDRVTYEQYF. For the CDR3, the DNA is TGTGCCACCCAGGACAGGGTAACCTACGAGCAGTACTTC.

This clone was recorded a few times. The gene calls are TRBV29-1 and TRBJ2-7; TRBD2 matches 8 bases. The CDR3 loop spans 15 amino acids. Losses at the gene ends were 0 bases for V and 5 bases for J; bases not matched to a gene: 9. Germline CDR1 is SQVTM and CDR2 is ANQGSEA. CDR3 sequence reads: CSVEDPERELNEQYF. DNA for the CDR3: TGCAGCGTTGAAGATCCTGAGCGGGAGTTGAACGAGCAGTACTTC.

The V gene is TRBV4-1, the J gene TRBJ1-5; D may be TRBD1 (5 bases). Germline V gene sequence: CDR1 MGHRA, CDR2 YSYEKL. The ends were cut back, 1 base at V and 11 bases at J, with 15 bases in the middle. There are 14 residues in the CDR3. Written as DNA, the CDR3 is TGCGCCAGCAGCCAAGGGACGGGGGGAGAGGCCCAGCATTTT. It yields the protein CASSQGTGGEAQHF.

V and J are TRBV19 and TRBJ2-3; TRBD2 aligns across 10 bases. V shed 5 bases, J shed 4 bases, and the junction held 6 bases outside the gene matches. The CDR3 is 15 amino acids. The germline CDR1 and CDR2 sequences are LNHDA and SQIVND (reference sequence). The CDR3 sequence: CASSRSSGSSDTQYF. The CDR3 bases are TGTGCCAGTAGTCGGTCTAGCGGGAGTTCAGATACGCAGTATTTT.

CDR3 coding DNA: TGTGCCAGCAGTCCCTGGGACCGAGCCTACGAGCAGTACTTC. Translated, it gives CASSPWDRAYEQYF. V gene TRBV27 combines with J gene TRBJ2-7; D may correspond to TRBD1 or TRBD2 (5 bases each). The CDR3 is 14 amino acids. V lost 5 bases, J lost 2 bases, and 13 bases lay in between. Germline V gene sequence: CDR1 MNHEY, CDR2 SMNVEV (reference sequence).

The chain couples TRBV29-1 to TRBJ2-1, with 10 bases lining up with TRBD2. The CDR3 is 14 amino acids. Per germline, CDR1 SQVTM and CDR2 ANQGSEA. The J segment lost 9 bases and the V segment lost 6 bases, leaving 11 bases of the junction unmatched. CDR3 sequence (DNA): TGCAGCGTACAACAGCGGGAGGGCCGGAGTGAGCAGTTCTTC. Translation: CSVQQREGRSEQFF.

The gene calls are TRBV11-1 and TRBJ2-7; 13 bases map to TRBD2. The V segment lost 4 bases and the J segment 3 bases; nucleotides outside the gene matches: 6. Germline V gives CDR1 SGHAT, CDR2 FQDESV (reference sequence). The CDR3 is 16 amino acids. CDR3 bases: TGTGCCAGCAGCTACAGGACTAGCGGGAGTCTCTACGAGCAGTACTTC. It specifies CASSYRTSGSLYEQYF.